Below are 2 T cell receptor beta chains sequenced from a single sample in a study of beta chain features in type 1 diabetes. The entirety of the isolated RNA underwent reverse transcription, so expressed TCRB transcripts were sequenced. Profiled with immunoSEQ multiplex PCR; TCRdb holds only in-frame clones, not every one. The sample has 300,000 to 350,000 clones; around 20% are singletons. The sample was naive CD4+ T cells from blood. These TCRs come from a woman aged 18-29 years in good health.

The chain carries TRBV25-1 and TRBJ2-7; D may be TRBD2 (5 bases). The CDR3 runs to 13 residues. Germline V CDR1 and CDR2: MGHDK, SYGVNS. The V gene lost 3 bases and the J gene lost 2 bases, with 8 bases spanning the gap. The CDR3: CASSDVATYEQYF. DNA of the CDR3: TGTGCCAGCAGTGACGTAGCGACCTACGAGCAGTACTTC.

This clone has more than one count but fewer than ten. The chain links TRBV9 to TRBJ1-2; 12 nucleotides match TRBD1. Germline V lookup: CDR1 SGDLS, CDR2 YYNGEE. With V trimmed by 4 bases and J by 4 bases, 11 bases remained unmatched. CDR3 size: 17 residues. CDR3 DNA: TGTGCCAGCAGCTATGGGACAGGGGGCCAAAGATCCTATGGCTACACCTTC. It is translated as CASSYGTGGQRSYGYTF. Drawing the rest from reference TRBV9 and TRBJ1-2, the complete variable domain is DSGVTQTPKHLITATGQRVTLRCSPRSGDLSVYWYQQSLDQGLQFLIQYYNGEERAKGNILERFSAQQFPDLHSELNLSSLELGDSALYFCASSYGTGGQRSYGYTFGSGTRLTVV.